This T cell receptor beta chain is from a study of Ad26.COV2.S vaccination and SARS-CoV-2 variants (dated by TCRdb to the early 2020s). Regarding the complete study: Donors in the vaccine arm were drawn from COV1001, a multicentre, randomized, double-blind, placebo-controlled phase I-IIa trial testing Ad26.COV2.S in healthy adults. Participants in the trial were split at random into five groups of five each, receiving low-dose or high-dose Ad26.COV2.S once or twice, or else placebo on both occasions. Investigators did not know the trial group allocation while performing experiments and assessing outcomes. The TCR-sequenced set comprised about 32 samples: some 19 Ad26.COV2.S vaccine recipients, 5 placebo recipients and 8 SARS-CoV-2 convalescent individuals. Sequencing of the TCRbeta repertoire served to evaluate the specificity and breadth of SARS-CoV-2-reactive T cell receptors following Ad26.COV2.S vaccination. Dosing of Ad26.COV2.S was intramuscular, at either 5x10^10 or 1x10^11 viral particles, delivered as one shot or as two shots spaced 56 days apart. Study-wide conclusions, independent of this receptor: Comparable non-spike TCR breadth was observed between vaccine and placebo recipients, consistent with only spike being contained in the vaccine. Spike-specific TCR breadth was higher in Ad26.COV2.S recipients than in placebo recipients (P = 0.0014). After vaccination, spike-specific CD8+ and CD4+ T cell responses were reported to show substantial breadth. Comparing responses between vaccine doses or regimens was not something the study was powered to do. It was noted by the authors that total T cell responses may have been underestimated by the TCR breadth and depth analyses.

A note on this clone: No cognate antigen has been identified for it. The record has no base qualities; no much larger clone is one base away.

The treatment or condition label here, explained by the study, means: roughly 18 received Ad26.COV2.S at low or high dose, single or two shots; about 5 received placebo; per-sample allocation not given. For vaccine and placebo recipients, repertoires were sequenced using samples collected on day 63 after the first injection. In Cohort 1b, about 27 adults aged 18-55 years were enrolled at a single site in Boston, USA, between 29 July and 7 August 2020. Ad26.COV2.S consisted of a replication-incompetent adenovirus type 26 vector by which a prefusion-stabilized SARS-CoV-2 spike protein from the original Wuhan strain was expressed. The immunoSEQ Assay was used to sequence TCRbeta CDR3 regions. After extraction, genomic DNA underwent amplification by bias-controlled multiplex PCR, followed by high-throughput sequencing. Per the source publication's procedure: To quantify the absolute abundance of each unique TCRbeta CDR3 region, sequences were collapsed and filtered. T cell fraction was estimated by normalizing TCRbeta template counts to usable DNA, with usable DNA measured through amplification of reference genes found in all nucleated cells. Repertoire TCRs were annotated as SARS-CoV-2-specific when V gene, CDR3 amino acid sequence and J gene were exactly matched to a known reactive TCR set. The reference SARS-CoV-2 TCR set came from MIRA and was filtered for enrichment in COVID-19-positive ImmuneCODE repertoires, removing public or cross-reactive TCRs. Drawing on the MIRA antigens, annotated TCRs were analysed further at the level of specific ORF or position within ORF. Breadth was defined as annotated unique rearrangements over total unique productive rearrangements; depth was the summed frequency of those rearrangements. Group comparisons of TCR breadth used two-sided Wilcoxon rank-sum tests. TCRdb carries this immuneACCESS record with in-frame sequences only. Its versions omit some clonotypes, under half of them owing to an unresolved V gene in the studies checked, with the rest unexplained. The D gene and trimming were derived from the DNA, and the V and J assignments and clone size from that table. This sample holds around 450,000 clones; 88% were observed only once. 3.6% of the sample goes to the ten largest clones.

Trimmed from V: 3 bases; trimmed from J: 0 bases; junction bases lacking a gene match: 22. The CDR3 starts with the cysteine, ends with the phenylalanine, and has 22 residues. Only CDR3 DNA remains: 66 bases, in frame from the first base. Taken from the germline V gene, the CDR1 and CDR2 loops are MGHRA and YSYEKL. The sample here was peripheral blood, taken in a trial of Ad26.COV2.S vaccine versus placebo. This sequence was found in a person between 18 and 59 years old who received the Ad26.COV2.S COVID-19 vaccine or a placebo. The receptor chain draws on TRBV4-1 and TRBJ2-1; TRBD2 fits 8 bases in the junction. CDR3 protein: CASSHPRGGLLSEKGSYNEQFF. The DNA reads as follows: TGCGCCAGCAGCCACCCCCGGGGGGGGCTCCTGTCGGAGAAGGGCTCCTACAATGAGCAGTTCTTC.